The 18 T cell receptor beta chains below come from one sample, sequenced in a study of cytomegalovirus exposure and HLA in healthy donors. The PCR had 60 Vbeta and 13 Jbeta primers. This table comes from immunoSEQ multiplex PCR, and its TCRdb copy is limited to in-frame clones, with some not included. This table holds 110,000 to 150,000 clones, around 77% found once. What was sequenced was PBMCs. Receptors were obtained from a woman in her fifties or sixties in good health and CMV-seronegative.

V and J are TRBV5-3 and TRBJ1-3, with TRBD1 matching over 12 bases. TRBV5-3 is classed as an ORF, of uncertain function. V was clipped by 7 bases and J by 4 bases; unmatched bases: 12. This CDR3 region has 17 residues. In nucleotides, the CDR3 is TGTGCCAGAGACCCCGGGACAGGGGGCCCATCAGGAAACACCATATATTTT. Translated, it gives CARDPGTGGPSGNTIYF.

V is TRBV7-9 and J is TRBJ2-7; maybe TRBD1 (6 bases). The germline V and J ends were trimmed by 3 bases and 1 base, with 13 bases remaining between them. This CDR3 region has 15 residues. Germline CDR1 and CDR2: SEHNR and FQNEAQ (reference sequence). The CDR3 protein is CASSFGRGGSYEQYF. The CDR3 coding sequence is TGTGCCAGCAGCTTCGGCAGGGGTGGTTCCTACGAGCAGTACTTC.

The CDR3 here is CASSSQAYGYTF. The CDR3 region has the DNA TGTGCCAGTAGTAGCCAGGCCTATGGCTACACCTTC. The V call is TRBV19, the J call TRBJ1-2; no firm D call. This CDR3 is 12 amino acids long. CDR1 is LNHDA and CDR2 is SQIVND in the germline V gene (reference sequence). V was pared by 4 bases and J by 4 bases, with 7 bases between.

This clone was recorded once. The chain joins TRBV19 to TRBJ1-6; D may be TRBD1 (6 bases). Trimming stripped 2 bases from V and 10 bases from J, with 12 bases between. The CDR3 has 14 residues. Germline CDR1 LNHDA, CDR2 SQIVND (reference sequence). CDR3 residues: CASSITGGPSPLHF. CDR3 DNA: TGTGCCAGTAGTATAACGGGGGGGCCCTCACCCCTCCACTTT.

This clone showed up just once. The gene calls are TRBV30 and TRBJ2-3, with D uncertain. Germline V gene lookup returns CDR1 GTSNPN and CDR2 SVGIG (reference sequence). V lost 0 bases, J lost 2 bases, and 6 bases lay in between. This CDR3 is 13 amino acids long. CDR3 sequence (DNA): TGTGCCTGGAGTGTAGACAACACAGATACGCAGTATTTT. Amino acid sequence: CAWSVDNTDTQYF.

The rearrangement links TRBV29-1 to TRBJ2-1, with D possibly TRBD1 on 5 matching bases. Trimming removed 3 bases at V and 1 base at J, with 19 bases between. The CDR3 has 17 residues. Germline assignment: CDR1 SQVTM and CDR2 ANQGSEA. The CDR3 coding sequence is TGCAGCGTTGACCCCGTAGGGGATTTAGGGTCCTACAATGAGCAGTTCTTC. It translates to CSVDPVGDLGSYNEQFF.

This clone was seen only a few times. The V call is TRBV2, the J call TRBJ2-4, with D hard to call. Deletions cut 5 bases from V and 4 bases from J, with 9 bases between. The germline CDR1 and CDR2 sequences are SNHLY and FYNNEI. The CDR3 totals 13 residues. The CDR3 protein is CASSLGLKNIQYF. The CDR3 DNA is TGTGCCAGCAGTTTGGGCCTTAAAAACATTCAGTACTTC. Full variable domain (missing parts from reference TRBV2 and TRBJ2-4): EPEVTQTPSHQVTQMGQEVILRCVPISNHLYFYWYRQILGQKVEFLVSFYNNEISEKSEIFDDQFSVERPDGSNFTLKIRSTKLEDSAMYFCASSLGLKNIQYFGAGTRLSVL.

The V and J genes are TRBV29-1 and TRBJ2-7; D perhaps matches TRBD2 (5 bases). V was clipped by 7 bases and J by 0 bases, with 13 bases between them. The CDR3 covers 13 residues. Germline V gene data show CDR1 as SQVTM and CDR2 as ANQGSEA. CDR3 in amino acids: CSASGAVSYEQYF. CDR3 in DNA: TGCAGCGCGAGCGGAGCGGTCTCCTACGAGCAGTACTTC.

The chain combines TRBV7-9 with TRBJ2-2; no clear D. The CDR3 is 13 residues long. From germline, CDR1 is SEHNR and CDR2 FQNEAQ (reference sequence). Between the trimmed V and J ends, which lost 5 bases and 4 bases, there was a span of 8 bases. Written as DNA, the CDR3 is TGTGCCAGCAGCCAAAGTAGCACCGGGGAGCTGTTTTTT. The encoded protein is CASSQSSTGELFF.

Here the CDR3 DNA reads TGTGCCAGTACTGAGGGACTGGACACTGAAGCTTTCTTT. It specifies CASTEGLDTEAFF. The chain joins TRBV19 to TRBJ1-1, with TRBD1 as a possible D gene (5 bases). The CDR3 runs 13 residues. CDR1 LNHDA and CDR2 SQIVND come from the germline V gene (reference sequence). V lost 7 bases, J lost 3 bases, and 12 bases lay in between.

CDR3 sequence reads: CASRDSPSGANVLTF. Written as DNA, the CDR3 is TGTGCCAGCCGGGACAGCCCCTCTGGGGCCAACGTCCTGACTTTC. The V and J genes are TRBV6-1 and TRBJ2-6; 7 positions agree with TRBD1. V trimming: 8 bases; J trimming: 0 bases; junction bases outside the gene matches: 4. CDR1 MNHNS and CDR2 SASEGT come from the germline V gene. The CDR3 is made up of 15 amino acids.

The genes are TRBV4-1 and TRBJ2-1, with a possible D match to TRBD2 (6 bases). The ends were cut back, 2 bases at V and 4 bases at J, with 15 bases in the middle. The CDR3 loop spans 16 amino acids. Per germline, CDR1 MGHRA and CDR2 YSYEKL. CDR3 nucleotide sequence: TGCGCCAGCAGCCAATCGGGGGTTGGGGATTACAATGAGCAGTTCTTC. This codes for CASSQSGVGDYNEQFF.

This chain links TRBV30 with TRBJ1-1; possible D gene TRBD1, 5 bases. V lost 8 bases and J 10 bases, leaving 20 bases between the germline ends. CDR1 GTSNPN and CDR2 SVGIG come from the germline V gene (reference sequence). The CDR3 is 12 residues long. The CDR3 bases are TGTGCCGCATCATTGTACCAGGGAGGAGCTTTCTTT. Translation: CAASLYQGGAFF.

The chain joins TRBV9 to TRBJ1-4, with D uncertain. This CDR3 has 16 amino acids. Germline V CDR1 and CDR2: SGDLS, YYNGEE. V gave up 2 bases and J gave up 3 bases, with 14 bases separating them. This CDR3 reads CASSVAAAAPNEKLFF. The CDR3 region has the DNA TGTGCCAGCAGCGTTGCCGCAGCGGCCCCTAATGAAAAACTGTTTTTT.

This chain joins TRBV7-9 and TRBJ2-1, with 8 bases identical to TRBD2. Germline V gives CDR1 SEHNR, CDR2 FQNEAQ (reference sequence). J was trimmed by 4 bases and V by 4 bases; bases with no gene match: 12. This CDR3 is 17 amino acids long. CDR3 protein: CASSSKESLAGYNEQFF. In DNA form, the CDR3 reads TGTGCCAGCAGCTCCAAAGAGAGTCTAGCGGGTTACAATGAGCAGTTCTTC.

The V call is TRBV6-5, the J call TRBJ1-1, with TRBD1 identical over 10 bases. Germline V CDR1 and CDR2: MNHEY, SVGAGI. V was pared by 2 bases and J by 3 bases, with 3 bases of the junction left unmatched. CDR3 length: 15 residues. CDR3 amino acids: CASSYAGTGDTEAFF. CDR3 nucleotides: TGTGCCAGCAGTTACGCCGGGACAGGGGACACTGAAGCTTTCTTT.

V usage is TRBV11-2 and J usage is TRBJ2-5, with D possibly matching TRBD2 (5 bases). CDR1 and CDR2 (germline): SGHAT, FQNNGV. CDR3 length: 17 residues. Trimming cost V 6 bases and J 4 bases, with 24 bases left between them. The CDR3 reads CASSLTLRGWPPETQYF. CDR3 nucleotide sequence: TGTGCCAGCAGTCTAACCCTCCGGGGTTGGCCGCCAGAGACCCAGTACTTC.

The chain links TRBV11-2 to TRBJ2-3, with 7 nucleotides matching TRBD1. The trim removed 1 base at V and 1 base at J, leaving 5 bases unmatched. Germline CDR1 is SGHAT and CDR2 is FQNNGV. The length of the CDR3 is 16 residues. The CDR3 DNA is TGTGCCAGCAGCTTAGGCGTCGGGACAGGCACAGATACGCAGTATTTT. This sequence encodes CASSLGVGTGTDTQYF.